This T cell receptor beta chain was profiled in a study of blood T cell repertoires in COVID-19. The overall study: T cells, B-cell-depleted T cells, or PBMCs supplied cDNA or gDNA.

This CDR3 has 15 residues. Germline V gene data show CDR1 as SGHRS and CDR2 as YFSETQ. The junction had 1 base not matched to a gene; V was cut back by 2 bases and J by 2 bases. Clones were read by immunoSEQ multiplex PCR, and TCRdb kept only the in-frame ones, dropping some. The data show about 23,000 clones, around 84% seen once. This sequence was found in an elderly woman with acute or convalescent COVID-19. The source material was peripheral blood. The rearrangement links TRBV5-1 to TRBJ2-5, with TRBD2 identical over 12 bases. CDR3 region: CASSFTSGGQETQYF. CDR3 in DNA: TGCGCCAGCAGCTTTACTAGCGGGGGGCAAGAGACCCAGTACTTC.